Below are 19 T cell receptor beta chains sequenced from a single sample in a study of chemoradiotherapy in HPV16-positive cancers. The protocol was immunoSEQ multiplex PCR, while the TCRdb copy is restricted to in-frame clones and leaves out a portion. Altogether roughly 3,000 clones are present, 85% to 95% being singletons, with the ten largest covering less than 2.5%. The source material was blood, sampled from a patient who underwent chemoradiotherapy. The receptor set was obtained from a human donor with HPV-associated anogenital cancer.

This sequence joins TRBV10-3 and TRBJ1-2; D uncertain. There are 15 residues in the CDR3. Germline-derived CDR1 and CDR2 are ENHRY and SYGVKD. With 0 bases removed from V and 8 bases from J, the gap between germline ends came to 16 bases. CDR3 coding DNA: TGTGCCATCAGTGAGTCTTCGGGAGGCCCAGTGGGCTACACCTTC. This codes for CAISESSGGPVGYTF.

V gene TRBV2 combines with J gene TRBJ1-1; D not resolved. This CDR3 is built from 12 residues. The V and J ends lost 4 bases and 3 bases respectively, with 6 bases between them. Germline assignment: CDR1 SNHLY and CDR2 FYNNEI. This chain's CDR3 is CASSVWYTEAFF. In DNA form, the CDR3 reads TGTGCCAGCAGTGTTTGGTACACTGAAGCTTTCTTT.

The chain joins TRBV18 to TRBJ1-1; TRBD1 aligns across 8 bases. V dropped 4 bases and J dropped 4; count of bases not matched to a gene: 11. The CDR3 is 16 amino acids. CDR1 and CDR2 (germline): KGHSH, LQKENI. DNA for the CDR3: TGTGCCAGCTCACTAGGCAGGGGGCCTCTTGGCACTGAAGCTTTCTTT. This translates into CASSLGRGPLGTEAFF.

J is TRBJ2-1 and V is TRBV7-9, with D unclear. Germline assignment: CDR1 SEHNR and CDR2 FQNEAQ (reference sequence). This CDR3 comprises 14 residues. V lost 0 bases, J lost 3 bases, and 6 bases lay in between. The CDR3 loop reads CASSLAPDYNEQFF. CDR3 coding DNA: TGTGCCAGCAGCTTAGCCCCAGACTACAATGAGCAGTTCTTC. Using reference TRBV7-9 and TRBJ2-1 for the parts outside the CDR3, the full variable domain is DTGVSQNPRHKITKRGQNVTFRCDPISEHNRLYWYRQTLGQGPEFLTYFQNEAQLEKSRLLSDRFSAERPKGSFSTLEIQRTEQGDSAMYLCASSLAPDYNEQFFGPGTRLTVL.

The V and J genes are TRBV18 and TRBJ2-1; 7 bases fit TRBD2. The junction had 7 bases not matched to a gene; V was cut back by 1 base and J by 7 bases. This CDR3 spans 15 amino acids. Germline lookup yields CDR1 KGHSH and CDR2 LQKENI. CDR3: CASSPLAGAENEQFF. CDR3 sequence (DNA): TGTGCCAGCTCACCACTGGCGGGAGCGGAGAATGAGCAGTTCTTC.

V is TRBV14 and J is TRBJ1-2, with D unresolved. Trimming took 4 bases from V and 4 from J, leaving 7 bases between them. Germline values: CDR1 SGHDN, CDR2 FVKESK. This CDR3 has 12 residues. The CDR3 protein is CASSRTSYGYTF. DNA of the CDR3: TGTGCCAGCAGCCGAACCTCCTATGGCTACACCTTC.

The V gene is TRBV7-9, the J gene TRBJ1-1; D is perhaps TRBD1 (5 bases). Germline V gene lookup returns CDR1 SEHNR and CDR2 FQNEAQ (reference sequence). With 2 bases removed from V and 0 bases from J, the gap between germline ends came to 10 bases. The CDR3 sequence is 15 residues long. CDR3 coding DNA: TGTGCCAGCAGCTTACAGGGCATCATGAACACTGAAGCTTTCTTT. Translated: CASSLQGIMNTEAFF.

The chain combines TRBV19 with TRBJ2-3; the D is unclear. CDR1 is LNHDA, CDR2 SQIVND, per germline (reference sequence). The CDR3 runs 13 residues. The V end lost 1 base, the J end lost 5 bases, and 7 bases lay between the germline ends. The CDR3 region is CASSIVAKDTQYF. The CDR3 DNA is TGTGCCAGTAGTATAGTGGCCAAAGATACGCAGTATTTT.

J is TRBJ2-7 and V is TRBV6-5; 8 nucleotides line up with TRBD1. This CDR3 has 14 amino acids. Per the germline V gene, CDR1 is MNHEY and CDR2 is SVGAGI. V was pared by 2 bases and J by 5 bases, with 5 bases of the junction left unmatched. The CDR3 DNA reads TGTGCCAGCAGTTACCTGGGACAGGTGGACGAGCAGTACTTC. This sequence encodes CASSYLGQVDEQYF.

J is TRBJ1-2 and V is TRBV6-1; TRBD1 agrees at 8 bases. Per the germline V gene, CDR1 is MNHNS and CDR2 is SASEGT. This CDR3 has 15 amino acids. Trimming cost V 0 bases and J 4 bases; bases outside gene matches: 4. The DNA for the CDR3 is TGTGCCAGCAGTGAAGCGCAGGGGGCCGGCTATGGCTACACCTTC. Its translation is CASSEAQGAGYGYTF.

The chain combines TRBV7-8 with TRBJ1-1; D uncertain. The ends were cut back, 7 bases at V and 2 bases at J, with 11 bases in the middle. This CDR3 has 13 residues. The germline V gene encodes CDR1 SGHVS and CDR2 FQNEAQ. The CDR3 DNA reads TGTGCCAGCACCCCCGGACCAAACACTGAAGCTTTCTTT. Protein: CASTPGPNTEAFF.

The gene calls are TRBV19 and TRBJ2-2; D is unresolved. This CDR3 has 14 amino acids. With 3 bases removed from V and 1 base from J, the gap between germline ends came to 6 bases. Germline CDR1 LNHDA, CDR2 SQIVND (reference sequence). Written as DNA, the CDR3 is TGTGCCAGTAGTATTTCTGGGAACACCGGGGAGCTGTTTTTT. Translation: CASSISGNTGELFF.

The J gene is TRBJ2-5, the V gene TRBV7-2; possible D gene TRBD2, 6 bases. V shed 5 bases and J shed 3 bases, with 10 bases lying between them. There are 13 residues in the CDR3. Per the germline V gene, CDR1 is SGHTA and CDR2 is FQGNSA. In DNA, the CDR3 is TGTGCCAGCAGCCGGGGGATGGAAGAGACCCAGTACTTC. Its translation is CASSRGMEETQYF.

V is TRBV14 and J is TRBJ1-1; no clear D gene. V lost 3 bases to trimming and J lost 1 base, with 15 bases between them. Looked up from germline, CDR1 is SGHDN and CDR2 is FVKESK. The CDR3 is 16 residues long. This chain's CDR3 is CASSQLPLRENTEAFF. CDR3 nucleotides: TGTGCCAGCAGCCAGCTCCCTCTTCGAGAGAACACTGAAGCTTTCTTT.

The J gene is TRBJ2-1, the V gene TRBV28, with TRBD2 matching over 10 bases. Germline V gene lookup returns CDR1 MDHEN and CDR2 SYDVKM. J gave up 6 bases and V 6 bases, and 11 bases lay outside the gene matches. This CDR3 has 16 residues. CDR3 amino acids: CASSPIALAGANEQFF. The CDR3 DNA follows: TGTGCCAGCAGCCCTATTGCGCTAGCGGGAGCCAATGAGCAGTTCTTC.

The chain is built from TRBV11-2 and TRBJ2-7, with D unresolved. Trimming shortened V by 1 base and J by 0 bases, and 13 bases separated the two germline ends. Germline V lookup: CDR1 SGHAT, CDR2 FQNNGV. This CDR3 contains 16 residues. CDR3 nucleotides: TGTGCCAGCAGCTTAGGGACCGCCCCGAGCTCCTACGAGCAGTACTTC. This encodes CASSLGTAPSSYEQYF.

This clone was recorded once. The identical CDR3 is also encoded by other nucleotide sequences in the sample. The CDR3 spells CAISEGRNSNQPQHF. CDR3 nucleotide sequence: TGTGCCATCAGTGAGGGACGGAATAGCAATCAGCCCCAGCATTTT. The V gene is TRBV10-3, the J gene TRBJ1-5, with no clear D. This CDR3 has 15 amino acids. V was clipped by 2 bases and J by 0 bases, with 8 bases between them. Germline assignment: CDR1 ENHRY and CDR2 SYGVKD.

This clone has more than one count but fewer than ten. This chain links TRBV5-6 with TRBJ2-1; 9 bases align to TRBD1. The V and J ends lost 4 bases and 4 bases, in that order; junction bases with no gene match: 6. Per germline, CDR1 SGHDT and CDR2 YYEEEE. CDR3 length equals 15 residues. In DNA form, the CDR3 reads TGTGCCAGCAGCGTCCGGGACAGGGTTTACAATGAGCAGTTCTTC. It codes for CASSVRDRVYNEQFF. Filled out from reference TRBV5-6 and TRBJ2-1, the complete variable domain reads DAGVTQSPTHLIKTRGQQVTLRCSPKSGHDTVSWYQQALGQGPQFIFQYYEEEERQRGNFPDRFSGHQFPNYSSELNVNALLLGDSALYLCASSVRDRVYNEQFFGPGTRLTVL.

The chain uses TRBV28 and TRBJ2-1; 8 bases are a match to TRBD2. This CDR3 has 15 amino acids. Germline lookup yields CDR1 MDHEN and CDR2 SYDVKM. V dropped 7 bases and J dropped 5; count of bases not matched to a gene: 10. As DNA, the CDR3 is TGTGCCAGCACGGTTCGGACTAGCAAACACAATGAGCAGTTCTTC. Protein product: CASTVRTSKHNEQFF.